This paragraph reports one TCR beta chain. Its matching antigen is unknown. These data originate in a study of CD4+ T cells in melanoma. Broader study findings: CD8+ T cell, macrophage and B cell function reportedly correlated with neoantigen-specific CD4+ T cells. Reportedly, melanoma neoantigen-specific CD4+ T cells showed varied differentiation states.

The CDR3 covers 14 residues. Germline CDR1 is SNHLY and CDR2 is FYNNEI. V lost 5 bases to trimming and J lost 3 bases; unmatched junction nucleotides: 3. Here immunoSEQ multiplex PCR was the method, and the copy in TCRdb shows in-frame clones only, minus some. The sample holds approximately 9,600 clones, 50% to 70% seen once. The sample taken for sequencing was cells from a culture (not recorded whether cultured in vitro). This receptor was identified in a human donor with melanoma. V usage is TRBV2 and J usage is TRBJ2-5; TRBD1 matches at 10 bases. The CDR3 DNA reads TGTGCCAGCAGTCGACAGGGGGCGAAAGAGACCCAGTACTTC. Protein: CASSRQGAKETQYF.